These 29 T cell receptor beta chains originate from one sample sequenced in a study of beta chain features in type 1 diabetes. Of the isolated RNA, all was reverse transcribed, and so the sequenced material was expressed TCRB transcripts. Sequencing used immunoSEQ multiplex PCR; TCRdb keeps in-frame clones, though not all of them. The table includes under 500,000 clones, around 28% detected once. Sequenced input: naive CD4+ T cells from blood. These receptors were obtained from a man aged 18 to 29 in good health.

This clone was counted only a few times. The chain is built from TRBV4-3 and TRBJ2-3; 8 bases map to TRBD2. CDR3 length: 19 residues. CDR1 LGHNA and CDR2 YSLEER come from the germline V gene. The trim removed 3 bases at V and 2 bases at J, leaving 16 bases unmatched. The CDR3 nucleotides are TGCGCCAGCAGCCAGGGCCCAGGGAGCGGGAGAGATTTCACAGATACGCAGTATTTT. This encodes CASSQGPGSGRDFTDTQYF.

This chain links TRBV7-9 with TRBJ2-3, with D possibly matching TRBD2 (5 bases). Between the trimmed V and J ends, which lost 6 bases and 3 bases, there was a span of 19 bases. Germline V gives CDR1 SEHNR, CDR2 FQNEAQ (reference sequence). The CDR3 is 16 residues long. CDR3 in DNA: TGTGCCAGCAGTCCAATTACGAGACTAACAACAGATACGCAGTATTTT. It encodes CASSPITRLTTDTQYF.

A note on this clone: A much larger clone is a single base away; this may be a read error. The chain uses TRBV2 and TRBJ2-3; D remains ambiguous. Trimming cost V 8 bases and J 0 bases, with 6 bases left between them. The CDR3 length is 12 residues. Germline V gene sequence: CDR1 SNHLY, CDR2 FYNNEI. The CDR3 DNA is TGTGCCAGCTGCGCTAGCACAGATACGCAGTATTTT. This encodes CASCASTDTQYF.

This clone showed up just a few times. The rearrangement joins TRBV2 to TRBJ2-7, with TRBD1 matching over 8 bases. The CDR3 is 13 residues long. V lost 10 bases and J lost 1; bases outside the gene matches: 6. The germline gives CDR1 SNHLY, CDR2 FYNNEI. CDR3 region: CAITQGDSYEQYF. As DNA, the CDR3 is TGTGCCATTACACAGGGGGATTCCTACGAGCAGTACTTC.

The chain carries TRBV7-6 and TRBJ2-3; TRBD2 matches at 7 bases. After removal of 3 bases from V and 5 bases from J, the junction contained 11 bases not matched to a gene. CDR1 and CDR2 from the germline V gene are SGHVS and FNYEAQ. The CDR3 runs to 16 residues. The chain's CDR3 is CASSFGTNLWGDTQYF. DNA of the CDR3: TGTGCCAGCAGCTTCGGGACTAACCTATGGGGAGATACGCAGTATTTT.

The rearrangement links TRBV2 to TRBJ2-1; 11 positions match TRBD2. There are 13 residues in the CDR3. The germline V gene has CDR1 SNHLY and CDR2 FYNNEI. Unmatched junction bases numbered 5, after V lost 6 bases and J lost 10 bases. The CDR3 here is CASRAGTSGEQFF. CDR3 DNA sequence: TGTGCCAGCAGGGCCGGGACTAGCGGAGAGCAGTTCTTC.

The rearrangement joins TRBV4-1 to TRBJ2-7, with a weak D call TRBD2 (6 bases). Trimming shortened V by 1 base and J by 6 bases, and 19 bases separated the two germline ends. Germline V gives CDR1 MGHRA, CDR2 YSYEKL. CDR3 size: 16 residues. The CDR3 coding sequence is TGCGCCAGCAGCCAAGCGGGGGTCCGACAGACGGGCGAGCAGTACTTC. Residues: CASSQAGVRQTGEQYF.

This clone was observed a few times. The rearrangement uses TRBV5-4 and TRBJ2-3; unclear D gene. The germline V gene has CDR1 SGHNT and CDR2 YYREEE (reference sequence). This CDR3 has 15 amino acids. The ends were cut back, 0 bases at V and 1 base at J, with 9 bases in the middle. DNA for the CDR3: TGTGCCAGCAGCTTGGCTGGATACCGCACAGATACGCAGTATTTT. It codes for CASSLAGYRTDTQYF.

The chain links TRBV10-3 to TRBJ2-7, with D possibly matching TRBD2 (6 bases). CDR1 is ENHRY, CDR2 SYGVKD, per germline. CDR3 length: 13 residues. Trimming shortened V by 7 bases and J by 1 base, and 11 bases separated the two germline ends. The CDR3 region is CAIKDGSSYEQYF. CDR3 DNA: TGTGCCATCAAAGACGGGAGTTCCTACGAGCAGTACTTC.

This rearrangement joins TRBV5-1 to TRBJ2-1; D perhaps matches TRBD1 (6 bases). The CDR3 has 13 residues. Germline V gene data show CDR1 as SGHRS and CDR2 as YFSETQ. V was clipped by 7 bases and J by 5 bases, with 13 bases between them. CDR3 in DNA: TGCGCCAGCGGTAAACAGGGAGACAATGAGCAGTTCTTC. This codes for CASGKQGDNEQFF.

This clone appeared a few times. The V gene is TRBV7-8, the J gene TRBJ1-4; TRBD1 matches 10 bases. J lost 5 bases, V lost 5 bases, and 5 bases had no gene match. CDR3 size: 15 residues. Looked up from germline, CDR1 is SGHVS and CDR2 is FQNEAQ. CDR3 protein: CASSADRGFNEKLFF. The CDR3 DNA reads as TGTGCCAGCAGCGCGGACAGGGGGTTCAATGAAAAACTGTTTTTT.

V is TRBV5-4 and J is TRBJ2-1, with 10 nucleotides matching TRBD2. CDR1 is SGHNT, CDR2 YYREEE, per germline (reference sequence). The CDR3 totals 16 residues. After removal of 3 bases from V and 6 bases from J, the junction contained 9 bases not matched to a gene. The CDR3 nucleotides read TGTGCCAGCAGCTACTCCCGGGCTAGCGGGAGCAATGAGCAGTTCTTC. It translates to CASSYSRASGSNEQFF.

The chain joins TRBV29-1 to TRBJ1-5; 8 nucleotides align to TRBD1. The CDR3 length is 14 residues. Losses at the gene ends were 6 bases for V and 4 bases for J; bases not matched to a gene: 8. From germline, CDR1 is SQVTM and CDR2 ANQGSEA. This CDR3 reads CSVALTGGNQPQHF. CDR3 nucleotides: TGCAGCGTAGCCCTTACAGGGGGGAATCAGCCCCAGCATTTT.

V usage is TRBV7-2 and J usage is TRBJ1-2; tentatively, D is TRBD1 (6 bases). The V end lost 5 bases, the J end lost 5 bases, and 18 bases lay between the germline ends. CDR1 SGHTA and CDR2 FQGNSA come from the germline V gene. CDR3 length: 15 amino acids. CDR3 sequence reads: CASSRGHSAPYGYTF. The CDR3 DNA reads TGTGCCAGCAGCCGGGGACACTCGGCACCGTATGGCTACACCTTC. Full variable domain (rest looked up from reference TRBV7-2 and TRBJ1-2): GAGVSQSPSNKVTEKGKDVELRCDPISGHTALYWYRQSLGQGLEFLIYFQGNSAPDKSGLPSDRFSAERTGGSVSTLTIQRTQQEDSAVYLCASSRGHSAPYGYTFGSGTRLTVV.

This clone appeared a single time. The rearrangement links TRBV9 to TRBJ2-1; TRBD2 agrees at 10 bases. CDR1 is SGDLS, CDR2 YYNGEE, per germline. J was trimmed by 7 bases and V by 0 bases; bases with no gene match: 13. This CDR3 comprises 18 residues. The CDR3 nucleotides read TGTGCCAGCAGCGTAGCCCCCCTTGCTAGCGGGAGAGTAAATGAGCAGTTCTTC. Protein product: CASSVAPLASGRVNEQFF. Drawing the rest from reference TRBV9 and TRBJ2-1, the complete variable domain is DSGVTQTPKHLITATGQRVTLRCSPRSGDLSVYWYQQSLDQGLQFLIQYYNGEERAKGNILERFSAQQFPDLHSELNLSSLELGDSALYFCASSVAPLASGRVNEQFFGPGTRLTVL.

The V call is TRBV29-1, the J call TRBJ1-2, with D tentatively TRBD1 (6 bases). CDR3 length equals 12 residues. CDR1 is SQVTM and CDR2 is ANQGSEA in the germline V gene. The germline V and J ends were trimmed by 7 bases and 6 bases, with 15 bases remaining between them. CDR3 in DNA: TGCAGCGGGGGATCGGGGGCTCATGGCTACACCTTC. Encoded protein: CSGGSGAHGYTF. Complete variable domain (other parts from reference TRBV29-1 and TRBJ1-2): SAVISQKPSRDICQRGTSLTIQCQVDSQVTMMFWYRQQPGQSLTLIATANQGSEATYESGFVIDKFPISRPNLTFSTLTVSNMSPEDSSIYLCSGGSGAHGYTFGSGTRLTVV.

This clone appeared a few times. CDR3 DNA: TGTGCCAGCCGCTCCCCGGGACTAGCGGGAGAGGCGCAGTATTTT. Its protein product is CASRSPGLAGEAQYF. The rearrangement joins TRBV7-2 to TRBJ2-3; TRBD2 matches 14 bases. V lost 8 bases to trimming and J lost 10 bases; unmatched junction nucleotides: 11. This CDR3 has 15 residues. CDR1 is SGHTA and CDR2 is FQGNSA in the germline V gene. Full variable domain (remainder filled in from reference TRBV7-2 and TRBJ2-3): GAGVSQSPSNKVTEKGKDVELRCDPISGHTALYWYRQSLGQGLEFLIYFQGNSAPDKSGLPSDRFSAERTGGSVSTLTIQRTQQEDSAVYLCASRSPGLAGEAQYFGPGTRLTVL.

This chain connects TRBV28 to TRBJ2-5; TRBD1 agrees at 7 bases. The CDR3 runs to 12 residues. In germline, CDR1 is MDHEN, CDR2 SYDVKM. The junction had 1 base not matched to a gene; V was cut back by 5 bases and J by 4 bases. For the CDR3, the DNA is TGTGCCAGCAGTAGGACAGGAGAGACCCAGTACTTC. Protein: CASSRTGETQYF.

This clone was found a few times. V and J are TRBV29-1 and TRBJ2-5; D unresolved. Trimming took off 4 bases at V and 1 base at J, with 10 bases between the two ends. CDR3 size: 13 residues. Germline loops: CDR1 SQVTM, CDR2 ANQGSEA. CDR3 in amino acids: CSVVGRSQETQYF. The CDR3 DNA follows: TGCAGCGTTGTAGGCAGGAGCCAAGAGACCCAGTACTTC.

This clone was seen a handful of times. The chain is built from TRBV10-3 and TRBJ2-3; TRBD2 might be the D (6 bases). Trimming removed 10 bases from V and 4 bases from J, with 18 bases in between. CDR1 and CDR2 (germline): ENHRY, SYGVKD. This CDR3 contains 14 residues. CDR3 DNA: TGTGCCACCTCGGGTGGGACTTTGCCAGATACGCAGTATTTT. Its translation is CATSGGTLPDTQYF.

Here the CDR3 DNA reads TGCGCCAGCAGCCAAGATCGCCTAATTCTGAACAATGAGCAGTTCTTC. Amino acid sequence: CASSQDRLILNNEQFF. The V call is TRBV4-3, the J call TRBJ2-1; D remains unclear. V lost 0 bases, J lost 5 bases, and 14 bases lay in between. CDR1 is LGHNA and CDR2 is YSLEER in the germline V gene. The CDR3 has 16 residues.

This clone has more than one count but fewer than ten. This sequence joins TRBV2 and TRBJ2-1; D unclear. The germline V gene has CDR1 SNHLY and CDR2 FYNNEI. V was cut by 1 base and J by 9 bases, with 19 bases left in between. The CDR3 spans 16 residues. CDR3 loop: CASSEVLVSAGGEQFF. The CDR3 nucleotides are TGTGCCAGCAGTGAAGTTCTAGTCTCGGCTGGCGGTGAGCAGTTCTTC.

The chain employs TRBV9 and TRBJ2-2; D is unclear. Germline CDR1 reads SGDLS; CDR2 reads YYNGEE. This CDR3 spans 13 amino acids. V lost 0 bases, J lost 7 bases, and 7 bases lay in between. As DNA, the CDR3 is TGTGCCAGCAGCGTAGACATTCGCGGGGAGCTGTTTTTT. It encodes CASSVDIRGELFF.

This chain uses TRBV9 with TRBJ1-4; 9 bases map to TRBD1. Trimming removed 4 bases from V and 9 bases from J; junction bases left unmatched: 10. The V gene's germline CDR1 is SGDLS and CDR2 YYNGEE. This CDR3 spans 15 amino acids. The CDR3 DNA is TGTGCCAGCAGCACAACGGGACAGGGATTGCAAAAACTGTTTTTT. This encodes CASSTTGQGLQKLFF.

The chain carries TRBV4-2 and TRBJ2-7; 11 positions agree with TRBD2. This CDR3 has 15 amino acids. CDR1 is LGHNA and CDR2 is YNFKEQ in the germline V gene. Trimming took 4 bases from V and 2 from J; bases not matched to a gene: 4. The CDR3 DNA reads TGTGCCAGCAGCCGCCTGGGACTAGCGGCCTACGAGCAGTACTTC. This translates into CASSRLGLAAYEQYF.

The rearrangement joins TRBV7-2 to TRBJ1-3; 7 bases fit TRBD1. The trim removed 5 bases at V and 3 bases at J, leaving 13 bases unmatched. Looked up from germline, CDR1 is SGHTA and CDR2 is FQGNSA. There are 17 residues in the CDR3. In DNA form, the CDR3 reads TGTGCCAGCAGCCTGGCCCCTACAGGGGCCAGTGGAAACACCATATATTTT. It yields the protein CASSLAPTGASGNTIYF.

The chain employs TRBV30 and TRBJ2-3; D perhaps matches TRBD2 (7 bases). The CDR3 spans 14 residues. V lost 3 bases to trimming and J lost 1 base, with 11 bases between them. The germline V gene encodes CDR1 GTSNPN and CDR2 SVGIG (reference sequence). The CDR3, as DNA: TGTGCCTGGAGCTCGGGGGGCGGCACAGATACGCAGTATTTT. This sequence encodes CAWSSGGGTDTQYF.

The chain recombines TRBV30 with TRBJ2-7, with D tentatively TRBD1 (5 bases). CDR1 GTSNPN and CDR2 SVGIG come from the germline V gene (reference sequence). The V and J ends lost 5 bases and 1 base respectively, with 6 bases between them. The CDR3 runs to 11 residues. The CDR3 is CAWDRSYEQYF. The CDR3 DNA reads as TGTGCCTGGGACAGATCCTACGAGCAGTACTTC. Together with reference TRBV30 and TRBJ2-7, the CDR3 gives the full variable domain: SQTIHQWPATLVQPVGSPLSLECTVEGTSNPNLYWYRQAAGRGLQLLFYSVGIGQISSEVPQNLSASRPQDRQFILSSKKLLLSDSGFYLCAWDRSYEQYFGPGTRLTVT.

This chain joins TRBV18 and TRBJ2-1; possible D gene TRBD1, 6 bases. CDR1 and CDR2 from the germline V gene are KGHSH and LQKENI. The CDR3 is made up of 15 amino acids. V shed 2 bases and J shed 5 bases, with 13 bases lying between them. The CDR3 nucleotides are TGTGCCAGCTCACCAACTATACAGGGTGACAATGAGCAGTTCTTC. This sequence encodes CASSPTIQGDNEQFF.